A single sample is the source of the 20 T cell receptor beta chains below, sequenced in a study of regulatory T cells in long-lasting Graves disease. Time point defined: newly diagnosed GD, antithyroid drugs for less than 3 months. After RNA was extracted from PBMCs, the TCR library was made from it. HTBI primers from iRepertoire and Arm-PCR of CDR3 regions yielded the TCR beta libraries. TCRdb fed the multiplex PCR reads into MiXCR, producing one record per CDR3 protein. The sample has hundreds of thousands of distinct CDR3 sequences, 16% seen once. A further study also used this sample, focusing on T cells in Graves' hyperthyroidism and ophthalmopathy.

The specimen comprised peripheral blood mononuclear cells (PBMCs), sampled at new diagnosis, from a patient treated with antithyroid drugs. The receptors originated from a woman aged 40 to 65 with Graves disease.

This chain uses TRBV6-1 with TRBJ1-6; no clear D. This CDR3 is built from 13 residues. Germline CDR1 and CDR2: MNHNS and SASEGT. V shed 8 bases and J shed 10 bases, with 15 bases lying between them. CDR3 in DNA: TGTGCCAGCTCCTCGGTTCGGGAATCACCCCTCCACTTT. It codes for CASSSVRESPLHF.

Only a few counts were recorded for this clonotype. The CDR3 DNA is TGTGCCAGTAGTACTACAGGGGGCGGGACTGAAGCTTTCTTT. Translating gives CASSTTGGGTEAFF. The gene calls are TRBV19 and TRBJ1-1; TRBD1 aligns across 9 bases. The CDR3 loop spans 14 amino acids. The trim removed 4 bases at V and 5 bases at J, leaving 5 bases unmatched. Germline V lookup: CDR1 LNHDA, CDR2 SQIVND (reference sequence). The whole variable domain, filled in from reference TRBV19 and TRBJ1-1, reads DGGITQSPKYLFRKEGQNVTLSCEQNLNHDAMYWYRQDPGQGLRLIYYSQIVNDFQKGDIAEGYSVSREKKESFPLTVTSAQKNPTAFYLCASSTTGGGTEAFFGQGTRLTVV.

This clonotype has just one count. The chain combines TRBV7-2 with TRBJ2-1, with a weak D call TRBD2 (6 bases). From germline, CDR1 is SGHTA and CDR2 FQGNSA. V lost 5 bases, J lost 0 bases, and 14 bases lay in between. The CDR3 runs to 16 residues. CDR3 nucleotides: TGTGCCAGCAGCCCTCGGGGCGGGGCCTCCTACAATGAGCAGTTCTTC. The encoded protein is CASSPRGGASYNEQFF. Looking up the rest from reference TRBV7-2 and TRBJ2-1 gives the full variable domain: GAGVSQSPSNKVTEKGKDVELRCDPISGHTALYWYRQSLGQGLEFLIYFQGNSAPDKSGLPSDRFSAERTGGSVSTLTIQRTQQEDSAVYLCASSPRGGASYNEQFFGPGTRLTVL.

This rearrangement joins TRBV5-1 to TRBJ2-1; tentative D call: TRBD2 (7 bases). The germline V gene has CDR1 SGHRS and CDR2 YFSETQ. This CDR3 is built from 15 residues. V was clipped by 4 bases and J by 2 bases, with 13 bases between them. CDR3 amino acids: CASSPDGGPYNEQFF. In nucleotides, the CDR3 is TGCGCCAGCAGCCCAGACGGGGGGCCCTACAATGAGCAGTTCTTC. Full variable domain (outside the CDR3, taken from reference TRBV5-1 and TRBJ2-1): KAGVTQTPRYLIKTRGQQVTLSCSPISGHRSVSWYQQTPGQGLQFLFEYFSETQRNKGNFPGRFSGRQFSNSRSEMNVSTLELGDSALYLCASSPDGGPYNEQFFGPGTRLTVL.

The chain has TRBV3-1 and TRBJ2-1; D perhaps matches TRBD2 (7 bases). This CDR3 comprises 16 residues. V shed 5 bases and J shed 7 bases, with 21 bases lying between them. CDR1 is LGHDT and CDR2 is YNNKEL in the germline V gene (reference sequence). Here the CDR3 DNA reads TGTGCCAGCAGCGACTTGGGCCGGGGGGCGAGGAATGAGCAGTTCTTC. Its protein is CASSDLGRGARNEQFF.

This chain uses TRBV19 with TRBJ2-2; 11 nucleotides agree with TRBD1. Germline V gene sequence: CDR1 LNHDA, CDR2 SQIVND (reference sequence). The CDR3 sequence is 16 residues long. Trimming removed 6 bases from V and 6 bases from J; junction bases left unmatched: 9. The CDR3 here is CASSPRDRGLAGELFF. For the CDR3, the DNA is TGTGCCAGTAGCCCCCGGGACAGGGGGTTGGCCGGGGAGCTGTTTTTT.

This clonotype was detected ten times or more. V and J are TRBV5-1 and TRBJ2-7; the match to TRBD1 covers 8 bases. The CDR3 contains 14 residues. V gave up 4 bases and J gave up 3 bases; unmatched junction bases: 6. Germline lookup yields CDR1 SGHRS and CDR2 YFSETQ. The CDR3 here is CASSAGTGGYEQYF. CDR3 DNA sequence: TGCGCCAGCAGCGCCGGGACAGGAGGCTACGAGCAGTACTTC. Variable domain in full (rest from reference TRBV5-1 and TRBJ2-7): KAGVTQTPRYLIKTRGQQVTLSCSPISGHRSVSWYQQTPGQGLQFLFEYFSETQRNKGNFPGRFSGRQFSNSRSEMNVSTLELGDSALYLCASSAGTGGYEQYFGPGTRLTVT.

This clonotype was detected many times. The chain joins TRBV5-1 to TRBJ1-1, with D possibly matching TRBD1 (6 bases). The CDR3 spans 14 residues. The V end was cut by 4 bases, the J end by 0 bases, with 10 bases between. Germline CDR1 is SGHRS and CDR2 is YFSETQ. CDR3 residues: CASSTGILNTEAFF. The CDR3 coding sequence is TGCGCCAGCAGCACAGGGATACTGAACACTGAAGCTTTCTTT.

The J gene is TRBJ1-5, the V gene TRBV19; D may be TRBD1 (5 bases). The germline gives CDR1 LNHDA, CDR2 SQIVND (reference sequence). The germline V and J ends were trimmed by 6 bases and 1 base, with 13 bases remaining between them. The CDR3 is 15 residues long. The CDR3 DNA follows: TGTGCCAGTAGAGGTCCCCGGGGGAGCAATCAGCCCCAGCATTTT. Its protein product is CASRGPRGSNQPQHF. Full variable domain (rest looked up from reference TRBV19 and TRBJ1-5): DGGITQSPKYLFRKEGQNVTLSCEQNLNHDAMYWYRQDPGQGLRLIYYSQIVNDFQKGDIAEGYSVSREKKESFPLTVTSAQKNPTAFYLCASRGPRGSNQPQHFGDGTRLSIL.

In this sample, this clonotype turned up a few times. The CDR3 DNA reads as TGTGCCAGCTCACCACCGGTGGGGAGCTCTGGAAACACCATATATTTT. It is translated as CASSPPVGSSGNTIYF. V and J are TRBV18 and TRBJ1-3; D remains ambiguous. The CDR3 contains 16 residues. Per the germline V gene, CDR1 is KGHSH and CDR2 is LQKENI. Trimming cost V 0 bases and J 0 bases, with 9 bases left between them.

The chain uses TRBV12-3 or TRBV12-4 and TRBJ1-1, with 8 bases lining up with TRBD1. Unmatched junction bases numbered 7, after V lost 7 bases and J lost 0 bases. The length of the CDR3 is 15 residues. The chain's CDR3 is CASNGQGIMNTEAFF. DNA for the CDR3: TGTGCCAGCAACGGACAGGGTATCATGAACACTGAAGCTTTCTTT.

This clonotype has a handful of counts. This chain connects TRBV5-1 to TRBJ2-5; possible D gene TRBD2, 6 bases. The V end was cut by 0 bases, the J end by 2 bases, with 14 bases between. The CDR3 has 16 residues. Germline values: CDR1 SGHRS, CDR2 YFSETQ. The CDR3 loop reads CASSLGGAQGQETQYF. Written as DNA, the CDR3 is TGCGCCAGCAGCTTGGGCGGGGCCCAAGGACAAGAGACCCAGTACTTC.

This clonotype was seen repeatedly, ten times or more. V is TRBV14 and J is TRBJ2-2; perhaps TRBD2 as D (5 bases). Per the germline V gene, CDR1 is SGHDN and CDR2 is FVKESK. V was shortened by 5 bases and J by 2 bases, with 15 bases between the two germline ends. The CDR3 covers 16 residues. CDR3: CASSNMQGLNTGELFF. The CDR3 nucleotides read TGTGCCAGCAGCAACATGCAAGGACTCAACACCGGGGAGCTGTTTTTT. The whole variable domain, filled in from reference TRBV14 and TRBJ2-2, reads EAGVTQFPSHSVIEKGQTVTLRCDPISGHDNLYWYRRVMGKEIKFLLHFVKESKQDESGMPNNRFLAERTGGTYSTLKVQPAELEDSGVYFCASSNMQGLNTGELFFGEGSRLTVL.

V gene TRBV6-5 combines with J gene TRBJ1-1; 8 bases line up with TRBD1. V lost 2 bases, J lost 11 bases, and 10 bases stayed unmatched. The CDR3 runs to 14 residues. Germline values: CDR1 MNHEY, CDR2 SVGAGI. CDR3 in amino acids: CASSYGTGVSDAFF. DNA for the CDR3: TGTGCCAGCAGTTACGGGACAGGAGTCAGTGACGCTTTCTTT.

This clonotype was observed a few times. The genes are TRBV20-1 and TRBJ2-1, with 7 bases fitting TRBD2. The CDR3 sequence is 15 residues long. V gave up 0 bases and J gave up 7 bases; unmatched junction bases: 9. In germline, CDR1 is DFQATT, CDR2 SNEGSKA (reference sequence). The CDR3 protein is CSARDWGGVGNEQFF. CDR3 nucleotide sequence: TGCAGTGCTAGAGATTGGGGGGGAGTTGGGAATGAGCAGTTCTTC.

The V call is TRBV7-9, the J call TRBJ1-2; D unclear. V was clipped by 4 bases and J by 0 bases, with 12 bases between them. Germline V gene sequence: CDR1 SEHNR, CDR2 FQNEAQ (reference sequence). CDR3 size: 15 residues. The CDR3 here is CASSSVGNANYGYTF. In nucleotides, the CDR3 is TGTGCCAGCAGCTCTGTGGGAAATGCTAACTATGGCTACACCTTC.

This clonotype was seen at least ten times. V usage is TRBV2 and J usage is TRBJ1-6; maybe TRBD1 (5 bases). The CDR3 is 14 amino acids. The germline CDR1 and CDR2 sequences are SNHLY and FYNNEI. Trimming pared 8 bases from V and 5 bases from J, leaving 13 bases between. CDR3 DNA sequence: TGTGCCAGCTATCGACAGCTTAATAATTCACCCCTCCACTTT. This translates into CASYRQLNNSPLHF.

This clonotype was seen ten or more times. The rearrangement uses TRBV3-1 and TRBJ1-2; D is undetermined. The CDR3 sequence is 16 residues long. V was pared by 0 bases and J by 1 base, with 12 bases between. Germline assignment: CDR1 LGHDT and CDR2 YNNKEL (reference sequence). For the CDR3, the DNA is TGTGCCAGCAGCCAAGATTTTCGCAGCGATAACTATGGCTACACCTTC. This sequence encodes CASSQDFRSDNYGYTF.

This clonotype was picked up many times. The V and J genes are TRBV11-2 and TRBJ2-7; D not certain. Germline values: CDR1 SGHAT, CDR2 FQNNGV. This CDR3 contains 12 residues. Trimming shortened V by 4 bases and J by 7 bases, and 11 bases separated the two germline ends. The CDR3 region is CASSSSPWEQYF. CDR3 DNA: TGTGCCAGCAGCTCAAGCCCCTGGGAGCAGTACTTC.

This rearrangement joins TRBV10-3 to TRBJ1-1, with 7 bases lining up with TRBD1. J gave up 11 bases and V 0 bases, and 3 bases lay outside the gene matches. From germline, CDR1 is ENHRY and CDR2 SYGVKD. The CDR3 loop spans 12 amino acids. The CDR3 nucleotides read TGTGCCATCAGTGAGTCGACAGGGCACGCTTTCTTT. Translation gives CAISESTGHAFF.